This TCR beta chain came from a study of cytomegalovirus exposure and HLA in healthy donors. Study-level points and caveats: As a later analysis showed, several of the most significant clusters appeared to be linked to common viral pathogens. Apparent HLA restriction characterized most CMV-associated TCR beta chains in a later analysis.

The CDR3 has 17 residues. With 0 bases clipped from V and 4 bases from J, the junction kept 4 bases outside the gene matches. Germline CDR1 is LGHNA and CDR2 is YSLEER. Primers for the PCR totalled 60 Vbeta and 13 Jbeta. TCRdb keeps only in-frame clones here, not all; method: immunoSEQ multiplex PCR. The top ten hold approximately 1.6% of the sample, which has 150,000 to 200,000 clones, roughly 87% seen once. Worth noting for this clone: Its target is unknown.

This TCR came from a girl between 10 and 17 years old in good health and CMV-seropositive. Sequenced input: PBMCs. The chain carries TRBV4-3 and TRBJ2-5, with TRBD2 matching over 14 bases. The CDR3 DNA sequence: TGCGCCAGCAGCCAAGAAGGGGGACTAGCGGGGGTAGAGACCCAGTACTTC. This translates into CASSQEGGLAGVETQYF.